This T cell receptor (beta chain) appears in the sequencing data of a study of Graves' ophthalmopathy and Graves' hyperthyroidism listed by TCRdb under 2018. In terms of the full investigation: A patient counted as having stable hyperthyroidism if there was no progression to ophthalmopathy within 18 months of follow-up. The study used signatures of the TCR beta repertoire to tell Graves' ophthalmopathy apart from Graves' hyperthyroidism and to predict which patients would progress to ophthalmopathy. In total, some 140 blood samples were TCR-sequenced: some 40 ophthalmopathy, around 75 hyperthyroidism and approximately 17 hyperthyroidism-to-ophthalmopathy patients. To explore V-J signatures distinguishing ophthalmopathy from hyperthyroidism, a discovery set of under 110 patients (roughly 45 ophthalmopathy, about 57 stable hyperthyroidism) was enrolled. For independent validation, a separate cohort was made up of 18 hyperthyroidism patients plus 17 patients who later progressed from hyperthyroidism to ophthalmopathy. In more than five hyperthyroidism patients, T-cell repertoires of thyroid tissue and blood were compared. Once sampling was done, hyperthyroidism patients were given methimazole at a starting dose of 30 mg daily, while ophthalmopathy patients were given high-dose intravenous methylprednisolone.

TCR beta CDR3 regions were amplified from RNA transcripts for repertoire sequencing. A first-round RT-PCR used HTBI primers with the Qiagen OneStep RT-PCR kit, followed by a second-round multiplex PCR, size selection and purification. The libraries underwent paired-end sequencing with 100 bp reads on an Illumina HiSeq2000. From the authors' description of their analysis: Reads were processed with SOAPnuke, discarding reads with adapters, uncalled bases, mean Phred below 15, or no exact constant-primer or identifier match. COPE v1.2.5 was used to merge high-quality paired reads. Clonotypes were defined as unique nucleotide sequences and were aligned to IMGT TRB V, D and J references using MiTCR v1.1. Only V-J combinations with frequency above 0.0001 were analysed, covering approximately 99% of repertoires. A TCR clonal expansion and chaos score per V-J combination was defined as the ratio of F50 clonal expansion to chaos observed in the TCRdist matrix. Welch's t-statistics and random forest were used to narrow the features down to approximately 13 V-J combinations, which were then fed into a naive Bayes classifier. Thyroid-blood repertoire similarity was quantified with the Morisita-Horn index. TCRdb reworked the public reads: Q25 trimming with fastp, MiXCR clone assembly, productive beta chains retained. Rows with a matching CDR3 protein are joined into one entry that keeps the most common DNA and genes. TCRdb, rather than the study authors, made the V and J calls. Recorded for this sample are around 590,000 distinct CDR3 sequences; roughly 39% of them occurred a single time. Together, the top ten hold about 4% of the sample.

As for this clonotype: Its antigen is unknown. Base qualities are not recorded, but no much larger clone differs from it by a single base.

Paper-wide results and their limitations: Sample size was not statistically predetermined, and group allocation was not concealed from the investigators. Most expanded thyroid clonotypes with a frequency above 0.001 also appeared in blood, which suggests that blood repertoires may reflect the immune response in the thyroid. In validation, the model predicted ophthalmopathy progression with more than 70% sensitivity and roughly 78% specificity; approximately 12 predicted patients were CT-confirmed with GO in a median of approximately 6.5 months. In cross-validation, the 13-signature model distinguished ophthalmopathy from stable hyperthyroidism with approximately 85% sensitivity and around 81% specificity, and in the test set the corresponding values were 80% and 75%.

Hyperthyroidism patients were newly diagnosed, with disease duration under 2 months, and aged 18 to 65 years. Patients were excluded if they had other autoimmune diseases, uncontrolled infections, pregnancy or lactation. Diagnosis was based on clinical symptoms, serum thyroxine, TRAb, thyroid ultrasound and orbital computed tomography. Trizol reagent was used to extract the total RNA, and its quality was then checked on an Agilent 2100 Bioanalyzer. CDR1 is given as LNHDA and CDR2 as SQIVND, both from the germline V gene (reference sequence). Trimming leaves V shorter by 5 bases and J shorter by 3 bases, with the junction holding 5 bases beyond the gene matches. The CDR3 starts with the cysteine, ends with the phenylalanine, and has 15 residues. Kept here is only the CDR3 DNA, which spans 45 bases and is read in frame from base 1.

The sequenced sample was peripheral blood or thyroid tissue (not recorded which). The V and J segments used are TRBV19 and TRBJ2-2, with 8 middle bases fitting TRBD2. This sequence was found in an adult man with Graves' hyperthyroidism. Read as DNA, the sequence is TGTGCCAGTAGTGGACTAGCAGGGTACACCGGGGAGCTGTTTTTT. Translation gives CASSGLAGYTGELFF.